This entry features one T cell receptor beta chain sequence. Its antigen remains undetermined. Base qualities were left out, and no much larger clone turns up one base away. Participants in the prospective study were aged about 18 to 100 years, lived in approximately 26 United States geographic areas, and enrolled through a virtual design. In the prospective study, cohorts were assigned on the basis of participant-reported clinical history obtained from a screening survey and a study questionnaire. For ImmuneRACE Cohort 3, a participant was defined as recovered based on two consecutive negative NP/OP PCR tests, clearance by a healthcare professional, or resolution of symptoms. In the prospective study, whole blood, serum and a nasopharyngeal or oropharyngeal swab were collected from each participant by mobile phlebotomists. Participants in the prospective study had the option to provide additional blood draws and questionnaires over an approximately 2-month period. Before DNA extraction, prospective study blood samples were shipped either frozen or at room temperature.

The data stem from a study of blood T cell repertoires in COVID-19 (dated by TCRdb to about 2020). About the investigation overall: The collaborator samples originated in the United States, Italy and Spain and spanned the acute and convalescent phases of COVID-19. Subjects who had been exposed to COVID-19, were actively infected with it, or had recovered from it provided the deeply sampled blood TCRbeta repertoires that made up the dataset. Where HLA class I and class II types were available, the types were taken from metadata supplied by the sample provider, not from assay-based typing. The prospective study material was composed of cDNA or gDNA derived from T cells, B-cell-depleted T cells, or PBMCs. A freely available public database, intended as a resource for researchers studying the immune response to SARS-CoV-2, is where the repertoires were released. The sample metadata nearly always contained a de-identified subject ID, COVID-19 status, age in years and sex. Samples came from the ongoing ImmuneRACE study (first 160 participants) plus 1,254 subjects from 6 global collaborators. Broader findings and caveats from the paper: The amount of clinical and demographic metadata varied by source and participant and was provided uncurated.

TCRbeta CDR3 regions were amplified from genomic DNA by means of the immunoSEQ Assay, a bias-controlled multiplex PCR. From the authors' description of their analysis: Within the assay, amplification of reference gene primers was used to estimate how many nucleated cells each sample contained. To quantify the absolute abundance of each unique TCRbeta CDR3 rearrangement, sequence reads were collapsed and filtered. Productive Simpson clonality was computed per sample as the square root of Simpson's diversity index over productive rearrangements. Drawn from immuneACCESS, this table holds only the in-frame rearrangements with V and J called that TCRdb kept. Clones are partly lost; checked studies trace under half to an unresolved V gene and leave the rest unexplained. V and J calls and clone size follow that table, whereas D and trimming were derived from the DNA. The sample has about 180,000 clones on record, more than 70% of them singletons. Together, the top ten hold roughly 9.1% of the sample.

The sequenced sample was PBMCs or T cells enriched from blood (not recorded which). The clonotype was recovered from a woman aged 25 to 45 who had recovered from COVID-19.

The CDR3 is CATERELSYEQYF. The nucleotide sequence reads TGTGCCACCGAGCGGGAGCTGTCATACGAGCAGTACTTC. Here the chain combines TRBV10-3 and TRBJ2-7; 8 junctional bases match TRBD2. CDR1 and CDR2, looked up from the germline V gene, are ENHRY and SYGVKD. Counted from cysteine to phenylalanine, this CDR3 has 13 amino acids. Only CDR3 DNA is held: 39 bases, read in frame from base 1. The V end gives up 10 bases and the J end 4 bases, leaving 9 bases in the junction not matched to a gene.